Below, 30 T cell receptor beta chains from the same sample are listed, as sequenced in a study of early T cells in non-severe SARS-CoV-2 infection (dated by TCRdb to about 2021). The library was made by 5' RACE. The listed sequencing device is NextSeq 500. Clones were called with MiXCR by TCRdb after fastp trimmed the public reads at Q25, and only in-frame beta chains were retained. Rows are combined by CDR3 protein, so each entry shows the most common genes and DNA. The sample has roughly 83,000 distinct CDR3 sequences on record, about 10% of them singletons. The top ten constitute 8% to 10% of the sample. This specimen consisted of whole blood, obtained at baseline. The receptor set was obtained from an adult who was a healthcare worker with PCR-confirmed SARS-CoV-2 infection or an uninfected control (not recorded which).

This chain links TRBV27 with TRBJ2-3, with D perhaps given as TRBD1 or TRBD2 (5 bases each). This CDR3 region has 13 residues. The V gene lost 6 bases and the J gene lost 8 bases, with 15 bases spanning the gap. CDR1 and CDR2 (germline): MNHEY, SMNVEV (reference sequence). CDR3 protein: CASSTNMGVTQYF. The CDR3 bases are TGTGCCAGCAGCACTAATATGGGGGTTACGCAGTATTTT.

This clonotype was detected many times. The CDR3 region is CASSEAISLAVDTQYF. The CDR3 nucleotides are TGTGCCAGCAGTGAAGCTATTAGTCTAGCGGTAGATACGCAGTATTTT. The chain is built from TRBV25-1 and TRBJ2-3, with 7 bases lining up with TRBD2. The J segment lost 5 bases and the V segment lost 2 bases, leaving 10 bases of the junction unmatched. CDR1 and CDR2 (germline): MGHDK, SYGVNS. The CDR3 has 16 residues.

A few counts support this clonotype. CDR3 protein: CASSPRTGPLETQYF. In DNA, the CDR3 is TGTGCCAGCAGCCCTCGGACAGGGCCATTGGAGACCCAGTACTTC. The V call is TRBV7-3, the J call TRBJ2-5, with TRBD1 identical over 8 bases. CDR1 is SGHTA, CDR2 FQGTGA, per germline. V lost 5 bases, J lost 5 bases, and 10 bases stayed unmatched. The CDR3 is 15 amino acids.

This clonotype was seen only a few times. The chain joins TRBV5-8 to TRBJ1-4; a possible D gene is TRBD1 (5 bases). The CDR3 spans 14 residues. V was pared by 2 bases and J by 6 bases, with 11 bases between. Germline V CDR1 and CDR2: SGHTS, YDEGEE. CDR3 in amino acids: CASSFRQFDEKLFF. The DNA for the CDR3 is TGTGCCAGCAGCTTTAGACAGTTCGATGAAAAACTGTTTTTT.

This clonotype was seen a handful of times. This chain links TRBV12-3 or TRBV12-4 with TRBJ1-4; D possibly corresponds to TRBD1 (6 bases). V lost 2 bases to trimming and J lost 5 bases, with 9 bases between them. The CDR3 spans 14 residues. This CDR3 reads CASSLRGGNEKLFF. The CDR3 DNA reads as TGTGCCAGCAGTTTACGAGGGGGAAATGAAAAACTGTTTTTT.

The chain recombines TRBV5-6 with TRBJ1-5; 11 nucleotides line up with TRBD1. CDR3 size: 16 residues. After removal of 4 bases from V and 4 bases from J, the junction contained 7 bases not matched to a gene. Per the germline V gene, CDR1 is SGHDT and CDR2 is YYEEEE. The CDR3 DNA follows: TGTGCCAGCAGCAAAGGACAGGGGGCGGTTAATCAGCCCCAGCATTTT. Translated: CASSKGQGAVNQPQHF.

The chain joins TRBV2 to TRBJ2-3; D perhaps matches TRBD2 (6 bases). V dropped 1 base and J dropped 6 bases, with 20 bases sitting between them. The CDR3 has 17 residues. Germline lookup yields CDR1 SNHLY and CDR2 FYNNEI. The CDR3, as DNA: TGTGCCAGCAGTGAAGGGGGGGACTCTCTCGGGAGTGATACGCAGTATTTT. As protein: CASSEGGDSLGSDTQYF.

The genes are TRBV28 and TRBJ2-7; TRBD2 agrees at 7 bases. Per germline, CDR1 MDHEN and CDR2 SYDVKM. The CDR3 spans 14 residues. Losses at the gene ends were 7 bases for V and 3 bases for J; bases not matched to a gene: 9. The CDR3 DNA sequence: TGTGCCAGCACTCACTCGGGGAGGGACTACGAGCAGTACTTC. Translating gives CASTHSGRDYEQYF.

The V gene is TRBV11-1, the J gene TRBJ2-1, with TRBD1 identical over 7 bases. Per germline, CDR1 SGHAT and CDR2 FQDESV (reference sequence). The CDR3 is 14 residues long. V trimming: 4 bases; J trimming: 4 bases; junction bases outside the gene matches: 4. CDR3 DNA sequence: TGTGCCAGCAGCTACCCGGGACAGTACAATGAGCAGTTCTTC. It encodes CASSYPGQYNEQFF.

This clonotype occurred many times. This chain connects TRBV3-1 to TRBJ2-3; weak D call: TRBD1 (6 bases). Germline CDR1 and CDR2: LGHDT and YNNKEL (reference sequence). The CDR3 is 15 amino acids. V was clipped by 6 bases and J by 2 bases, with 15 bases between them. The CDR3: CASSRGQLYTDTQYF. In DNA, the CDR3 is TGTGCCAGCAGTCGCGGACAGCTATACACAGATACGCAGTATTTT.

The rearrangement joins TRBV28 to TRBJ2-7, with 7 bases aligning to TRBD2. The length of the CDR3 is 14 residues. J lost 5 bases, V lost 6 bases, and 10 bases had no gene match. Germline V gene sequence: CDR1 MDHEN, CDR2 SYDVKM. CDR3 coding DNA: TGTGCCAGCAGGACCTTAGTGGGAGGGAACGAGCAGTACTTC. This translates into CASRTLVGGNEQYF.

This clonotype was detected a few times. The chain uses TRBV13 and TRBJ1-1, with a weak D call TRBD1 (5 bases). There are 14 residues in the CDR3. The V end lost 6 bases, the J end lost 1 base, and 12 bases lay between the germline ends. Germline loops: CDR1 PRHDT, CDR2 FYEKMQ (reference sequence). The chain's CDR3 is CASSRGRPNTEAFF. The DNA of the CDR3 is TGTGCCAGCAGTCGGGGACGGCCGAACACTGAAGCTTTCTTT.

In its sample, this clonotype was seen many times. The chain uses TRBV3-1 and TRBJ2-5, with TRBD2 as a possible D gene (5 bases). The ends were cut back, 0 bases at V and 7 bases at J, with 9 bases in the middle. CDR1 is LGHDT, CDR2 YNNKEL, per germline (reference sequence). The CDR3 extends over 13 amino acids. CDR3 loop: CASSQDLAGTQYF. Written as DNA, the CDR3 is TGTGCCAGCAGCCAAGATTTGGCGGGGACCCAGTACTTC.

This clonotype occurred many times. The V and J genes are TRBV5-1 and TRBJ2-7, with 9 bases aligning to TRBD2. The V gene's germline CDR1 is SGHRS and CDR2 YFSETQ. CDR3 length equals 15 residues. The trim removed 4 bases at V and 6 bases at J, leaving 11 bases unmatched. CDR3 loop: CASSRVAGVEGEQYF. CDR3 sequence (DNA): TGCGCCAGCAGCCGTGTAGCGGGAGTCGAGGGCGAGCAGTACTTC.

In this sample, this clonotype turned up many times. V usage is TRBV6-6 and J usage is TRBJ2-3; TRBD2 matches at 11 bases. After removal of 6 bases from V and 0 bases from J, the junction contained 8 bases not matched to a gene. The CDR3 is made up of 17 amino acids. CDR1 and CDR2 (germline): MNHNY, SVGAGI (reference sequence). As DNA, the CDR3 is TGTGCCAGCAGCCGAAGGGGACTAGCGGCTAGCACAGATACGCAGTATTTT. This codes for CASSRRGLAASTDTQYF.

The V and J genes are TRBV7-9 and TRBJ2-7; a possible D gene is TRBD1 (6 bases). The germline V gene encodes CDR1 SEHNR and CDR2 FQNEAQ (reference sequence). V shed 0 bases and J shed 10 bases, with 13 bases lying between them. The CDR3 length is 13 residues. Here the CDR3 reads CASSLARDNKQYF. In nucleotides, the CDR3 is TGTGCCAGCAGCTTAGCGAGGGACAACAAACAGTACTTC.

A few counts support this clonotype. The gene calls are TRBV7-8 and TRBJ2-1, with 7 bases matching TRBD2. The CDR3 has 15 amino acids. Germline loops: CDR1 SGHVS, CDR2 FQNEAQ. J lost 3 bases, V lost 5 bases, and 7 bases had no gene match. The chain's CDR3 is CASSRGAGVYNEQFF. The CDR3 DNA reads TGTGCCAGCAGCCGCGGGGCGGGAGTCTACAATGAGCAGTTCTTC.

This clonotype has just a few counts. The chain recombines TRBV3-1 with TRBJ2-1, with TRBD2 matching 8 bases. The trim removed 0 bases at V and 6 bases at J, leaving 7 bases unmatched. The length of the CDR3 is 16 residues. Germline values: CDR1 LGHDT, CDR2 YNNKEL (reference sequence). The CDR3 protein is CASSQDQREFRNEQFF. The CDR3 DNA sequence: TGTGCCAGCAGCCAAGACCAGCGGGAGTTCCGCAATGAGCAGTTCTTC.

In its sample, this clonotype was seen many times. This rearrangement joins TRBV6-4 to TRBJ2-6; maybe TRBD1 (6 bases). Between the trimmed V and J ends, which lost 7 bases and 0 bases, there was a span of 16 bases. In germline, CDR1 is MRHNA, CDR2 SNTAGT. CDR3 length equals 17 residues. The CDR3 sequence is CASTRTEISSGANVLTF. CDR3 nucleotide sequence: TGTGCCAGCACCAGGACAGAGATTAGCTCTGGGGCCAACGTCCTGACTTTC.

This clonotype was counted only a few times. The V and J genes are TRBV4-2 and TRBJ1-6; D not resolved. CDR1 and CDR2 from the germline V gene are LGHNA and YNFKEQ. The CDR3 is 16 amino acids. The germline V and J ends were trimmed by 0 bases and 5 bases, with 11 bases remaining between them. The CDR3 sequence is CASSQDGNRDNSPLHF. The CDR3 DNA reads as TGTGCCAGCAGCCAAGATGGTAACCGAGATAATTCACCCCTCCACTTT.

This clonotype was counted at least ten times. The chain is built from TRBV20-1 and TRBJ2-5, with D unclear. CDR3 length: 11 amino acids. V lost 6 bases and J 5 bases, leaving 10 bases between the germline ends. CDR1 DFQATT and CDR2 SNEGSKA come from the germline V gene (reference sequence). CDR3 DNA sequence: TGCAGTGCGGTTCAATTGGAGACCCAGTACTTC. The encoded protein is CSAVQLETQYF.

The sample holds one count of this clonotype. The CDR3 bases are TGTGCCAGCAGTTTAGGGGCGCCTAGCACAGATACGCAGTATTTT. It encodes CASSLGAPSTDTQYF. The chain uses TRBV6-2 or TRBV6-3 and TRBJ2-3; D perhaps matches TRBD1 (5 bases). Germline CDR1 MNHEY, CDR2 SVGEGT. The V and J ends lost 4 bases and 0 bases respectively, with 11 bases between them. This CDR3 is built from 15 residues.

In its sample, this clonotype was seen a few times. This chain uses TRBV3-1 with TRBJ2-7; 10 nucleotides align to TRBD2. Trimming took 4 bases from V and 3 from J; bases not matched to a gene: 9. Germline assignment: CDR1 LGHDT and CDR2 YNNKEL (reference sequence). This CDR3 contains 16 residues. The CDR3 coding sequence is TGTGCCAGCAGCCGCCACCGGACTAGCGGAAACTACGAGCAGTACTTC. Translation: CASSRHRTSGNYEQYF.

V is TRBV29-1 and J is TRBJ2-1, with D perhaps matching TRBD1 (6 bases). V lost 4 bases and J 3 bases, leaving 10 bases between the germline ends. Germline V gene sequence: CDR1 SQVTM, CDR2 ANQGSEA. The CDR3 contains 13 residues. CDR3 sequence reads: CSVVGGDYNEQFF. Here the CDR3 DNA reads TGCAGCGTTGTAGGGGGAGACTACAATGAGCAGTTCTTC.

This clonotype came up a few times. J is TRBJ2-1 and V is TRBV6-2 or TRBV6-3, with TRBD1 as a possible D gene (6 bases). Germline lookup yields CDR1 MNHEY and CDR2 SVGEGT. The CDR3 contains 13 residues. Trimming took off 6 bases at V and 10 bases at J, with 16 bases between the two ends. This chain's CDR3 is CASSLLQGKEQFF. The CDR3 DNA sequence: TGTGCCAGCAGCTTACTACAGGGAAAGGAGCAGTTCTTC.

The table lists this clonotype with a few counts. CDR3 nucleotide sequence: TGTGCCAGCAGTTTTCGCGGGAAGAGGGACAATGAGCAGTTCTTC. Its translation is CASSFRGKRDNEQFF. The V gene is TRBV28, the J gene TRBJ2-1, with TRBD2 as a possible D gene (6 bases). The germline V gene encodes CDR1 MDHEN and CDR2 SYDVKM. The CDR3 totals 15 residues. V lost 3 bases and J lost 5, with 14 bases in between. Drawing the rest from reference TRBV28 and TRBJ2-1, the complete variable domain is DVKVTQSSRYLVKRTGEKVFLECVQDMDHENMFWYRQDPGLGLRLIYFSYDVKMKEKGDIPEGYSVSREKKERFSLILESASTNQTSMYLCASSFRGKRDNEQFFGPGTRLTVL.

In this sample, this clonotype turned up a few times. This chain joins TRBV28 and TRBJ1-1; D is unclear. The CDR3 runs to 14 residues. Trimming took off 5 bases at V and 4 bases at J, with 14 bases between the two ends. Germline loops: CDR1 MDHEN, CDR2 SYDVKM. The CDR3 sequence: CASSLTSAITEAFF. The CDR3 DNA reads TGTGCCAGCAGTCTCACCTCCGCGATCACTGAAGCTTTCTTT.

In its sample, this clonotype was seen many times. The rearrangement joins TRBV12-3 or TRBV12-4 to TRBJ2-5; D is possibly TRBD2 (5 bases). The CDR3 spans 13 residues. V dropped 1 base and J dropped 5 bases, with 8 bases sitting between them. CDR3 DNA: TGTGCCAGCAGTTTAGAGGCGGGCGAGACCCAGTACTTC. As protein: CASSLEAGETQYF.

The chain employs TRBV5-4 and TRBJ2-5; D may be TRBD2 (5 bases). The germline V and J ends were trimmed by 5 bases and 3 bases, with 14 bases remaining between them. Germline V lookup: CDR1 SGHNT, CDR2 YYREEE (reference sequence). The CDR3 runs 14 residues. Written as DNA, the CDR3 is TGTGCCAGCAGAACTAGGGTGGAGGAAGAGACCCAGTACTTC. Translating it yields CASRTRVEEETQYF.

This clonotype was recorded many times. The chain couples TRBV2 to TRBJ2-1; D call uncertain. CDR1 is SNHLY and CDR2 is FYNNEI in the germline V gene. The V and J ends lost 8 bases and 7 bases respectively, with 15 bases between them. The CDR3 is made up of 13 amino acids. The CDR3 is CASAVTNGNEQFF. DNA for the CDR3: TGTGCCAGCGCGGTAACCAATGGAAATGAGCAGTTCTTC.